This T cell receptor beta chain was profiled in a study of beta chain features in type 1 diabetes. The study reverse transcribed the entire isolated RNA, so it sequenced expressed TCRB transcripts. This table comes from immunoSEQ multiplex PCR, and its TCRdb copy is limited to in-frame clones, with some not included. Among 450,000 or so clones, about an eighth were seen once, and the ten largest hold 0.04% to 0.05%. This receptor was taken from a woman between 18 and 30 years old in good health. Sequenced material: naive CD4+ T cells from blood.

This CDR3 reads CAWKRTSASTDTQYF. The CDR3 DNA is TGTGCCTGGAAGAGGACTAGCGCAAGCACAGATACGCAGTATTTT. The chain carries TRBV30 and TRBJ2-3, with 9 bases fitting TRBD2. CDR1 and CDR2 from the germline V gene are GTSNPN and SVGIG (reference sequence). V was pared by 4 bases and J by 0 bases, with 5 bases of the junction left unmatched. The CDR3 spans 15 residues.